The sequence of this TCR beta chain was determined in a study of identical twins. General study results and limits: Modelling underestimated the level of out-of-frame TCR alpha sharing observed in monozygotic twins.

Only a few counts were recorded for this clonotype. No antigen is known for it. Each CDR3 protein is one row after TCRdb ran MiXCR on the 5' RACE reads. The table has over 600,000 distinct CDR3 sequences, around 21% seen once. The germline V and J ends were trimmed by 0 bases and 0 bases, with 9 bases remaining between them. This CDR3 contains 15 residues. Germline CDR1 SGHRS, CDR2 YFSETQ. The sample was also linked to a second study, of T cells expressing NK-cell markers.

The chain is built from TRBV5-1 and TRBJ1-2; perhaps TRBD1 as D (5 bases). The source material was PBMCs. This clonotype originated in a woman aged 18-29 years in good health. The chain's CDR3 is CASSLAGGTNYGYTF. The CDR3 region has the DNA TGCGCCAGCAGCTTGGCCGGGGGGACTAACTATGGCTACACCTTC.